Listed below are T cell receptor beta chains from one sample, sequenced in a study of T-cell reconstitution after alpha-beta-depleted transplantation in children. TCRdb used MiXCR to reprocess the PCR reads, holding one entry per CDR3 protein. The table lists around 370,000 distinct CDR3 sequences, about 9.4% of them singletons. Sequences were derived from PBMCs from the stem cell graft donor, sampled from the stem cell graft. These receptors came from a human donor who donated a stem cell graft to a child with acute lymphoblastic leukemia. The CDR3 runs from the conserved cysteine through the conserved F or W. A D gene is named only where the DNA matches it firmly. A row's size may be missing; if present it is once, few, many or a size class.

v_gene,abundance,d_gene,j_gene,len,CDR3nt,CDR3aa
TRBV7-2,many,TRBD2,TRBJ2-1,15,TGTGCCAGCAGTTTGGGGGGGCTAGCGGGAAATGAGCAGTTCTTC,CASSLGGLAGNEQFF
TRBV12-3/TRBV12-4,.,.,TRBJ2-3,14,TGTACCAGCAGTACCCGGCCCGCGACAGATACGCAGTATTTT,CTSSTRPATDTQYF
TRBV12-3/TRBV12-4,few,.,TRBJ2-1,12,TGTGCCAGCAGTTTTGGGACGGCTGAGCAGTTCTTC,CASSFGTAEQFF
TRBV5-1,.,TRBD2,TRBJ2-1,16,TGCGCCAGCAGCTTGGGTCGCAGCGGGGATTACAATGAGCAGTTCTTC,CASSLGRSGDYNEQFF
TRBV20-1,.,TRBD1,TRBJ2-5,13,TGCAGTGCCCCAAGGACAGGGATAGAGACCCAGTACTTC,CSAPRTGIETQYF
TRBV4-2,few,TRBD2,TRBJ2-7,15,TGTGCCAGCAGCCAAGGGGCGGGAGGGCTCTACGAGCAGTACTTC,CASSQGAGGLYEQYF
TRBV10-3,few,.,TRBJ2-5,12,TGTGCCATTGGCAGGGATCGAGAGACCCAGTACTTC,CAIGRDRETQYF
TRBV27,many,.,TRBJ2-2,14,TGTGCCAGCCGTCCTTTATCCGACACCGGGGAGCTGTTTTTT,CASRPLSDTGELFF
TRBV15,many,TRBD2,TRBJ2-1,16,TGTGCCACCAGCAGAGAAGTGGCGGGAGGGTACAATGAGCAGTTCTTC,CATSREVAGGYNEQFF
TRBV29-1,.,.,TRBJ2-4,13,TGCAGCGTTGTACGGGGGACCAAAAACATTCAGTACTTC,CSVVRGTKNIQYF
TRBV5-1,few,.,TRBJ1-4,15,TGCGCCAGCAGCTTGGCGGAGACAGCTGGTGAAAAACTGTTTTTT,CASSLAETAGEKLFF
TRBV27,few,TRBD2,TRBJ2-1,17,TGTGCCAGCAGTTTCCCCGGTCCGAGCGGGAGATTGAATGAGCAGTTCTTC,CASSFPGPSGRLNEQFF
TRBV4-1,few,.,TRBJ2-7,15,TGCGCCAGCAGCCAAACAGGGCGCGTAGGGCTCGAGCAGTACTTC,CASSQTGRVGLEQYF
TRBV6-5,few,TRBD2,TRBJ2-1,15,TGTGCCAGCAGTTACCGTCTAGCGGGAGTTAATGAGCAGTTCTTC,CASSYRLAGVNEQFF
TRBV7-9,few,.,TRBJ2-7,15,TGTGCCAGCAGCTCCAGTGGCTGGAACTACTACGAGCAGTACTTC,CASSSSGWNYYEQYF
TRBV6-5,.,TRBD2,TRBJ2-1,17,TGTGCCAGCAGTTACCGGACTAGCGGGAGTTGGAACAATGAGCAGTTCTTC,CASSYRTSGSWNNEQFF
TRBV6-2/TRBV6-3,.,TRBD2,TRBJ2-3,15,TGTGCCAGCAGCTTAGCGGGTCGGGGCACAGATACGCAGTATTTT,CASSLAGRGTDTQYF
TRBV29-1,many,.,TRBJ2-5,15,TGCAGCGTCGTTAATTCCAGGGTAGGGGGAGAGACCCAGTACTTC,CSVVNSRVGGETQYF
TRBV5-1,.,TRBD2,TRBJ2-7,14,TGCGCCAGCAGTGAGGCGGGAGACTCCTACGAGCAGTACTTC,CASSEAGDSYEQYF
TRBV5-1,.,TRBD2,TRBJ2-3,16,TGCGCCAGCAGCCCCGGGACTAGCGGGATGACAGATACGCAGTATTTT,CASSPGTSGMTDTQYF
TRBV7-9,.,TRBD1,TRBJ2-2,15,TGTGCCAGCAGCCCGAGGGGGCGTTTCAACGGGGAGCTGTTTTTT,CASSPRGRFNGELFF
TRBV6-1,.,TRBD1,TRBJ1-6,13,TGTGCCAGCGGAACAGGGGGGGAGTCACCCCTCCACTTT,CASGTGGESPLHF
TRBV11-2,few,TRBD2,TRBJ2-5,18,TGTGCCAGCAGGCGGGGACTAGCGGGAGTGGTCGGCCAAGAGACCCAGTACTTC,CASRRGLAGVVGQETQYF
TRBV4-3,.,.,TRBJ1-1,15,TGCGCCAGCAGCCAACCGGGACGAGGGGGCACTGAAGCTTTCTTT,CASSQPGRGGTEAFF